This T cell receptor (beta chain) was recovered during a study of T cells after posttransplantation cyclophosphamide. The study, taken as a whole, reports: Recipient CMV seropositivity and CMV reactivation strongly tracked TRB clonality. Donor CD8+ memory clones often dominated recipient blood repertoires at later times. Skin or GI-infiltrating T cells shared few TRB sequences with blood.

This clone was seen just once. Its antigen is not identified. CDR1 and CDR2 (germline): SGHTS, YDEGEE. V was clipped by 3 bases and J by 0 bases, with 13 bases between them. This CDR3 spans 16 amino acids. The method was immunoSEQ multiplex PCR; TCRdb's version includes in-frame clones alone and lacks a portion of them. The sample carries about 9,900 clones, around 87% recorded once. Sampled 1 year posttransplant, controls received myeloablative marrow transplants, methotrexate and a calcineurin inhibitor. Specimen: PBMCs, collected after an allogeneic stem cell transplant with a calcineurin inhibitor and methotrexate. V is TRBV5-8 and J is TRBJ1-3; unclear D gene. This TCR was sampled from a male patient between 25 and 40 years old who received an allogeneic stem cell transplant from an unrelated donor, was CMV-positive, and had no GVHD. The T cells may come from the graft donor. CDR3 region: CASSSRRRGSGNTIYF. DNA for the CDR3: TGTGCCAGCAGCTCCCGGAGACGAGGCTCTGGAAACACCATATATTTT. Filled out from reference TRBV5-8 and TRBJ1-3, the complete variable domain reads EAGVTQSPTHLIKTRGQQATLRCSPISGHTSVYWYQQALGLGLQFLLWYDEGEERNRGNFPPRFSGRQFPNYSSELNVNALELEDSALYLCASSSRRRGSGNTIYFGEGSWLTVV.